This TCR beta chain comes out of a study of tumor-infiltrating lymphocytes in primary liver carcinoma. About the research overall: Ages ranged from 30 to 69, with HCC or mixed HCC-cholangiocarcinoma. There were tumors of stage T1-T3 N0M0, each 4.2 to 10 cm across. Points from the study as a whole: Tumor-blood pairs (like tumor-adjacent pairs) overlapped less than tumor region pairs did.

Taking about 20-31 mg of unsorted bulk tissue, the authors co-extracted RNA and DNA. cDNA specific to TCR beta was made from about 0.45 ug of total RNA, with a constant-region primer employed for priming. Three nested multiplex PCR rounds, a slightly modified ARM-PCR, produced the libraries for TCR beta. Primers for the first two PCR rounds were TRBV1-TRBV30 forward primers and a C-beta reverse primer (approximately 10 cycles per round). A single record per CDR3 protein comes from TCRdb applying MiXCR to the multiplex PCR reads. This sample has more than 50,000 distinct CDR3 sequences, with about 80% found just once. Concerning this clonotype: Its matching antigen is unknown. Given a much more abundant clone one base away, this may be a read error. The final CDR3 position lacks the conserved phenylalanine or tryptophan, pointing to a likely read error.

CDR1 SGHRS and CDR2 YFSETQ come from the germline V gene. Trimming removed 3 bases from V and 7 bases from J, with 13 bases in between. The CDR3 is 13 residues long. The chain combines TRBV5-1 with TRBJ2-5; D gene unclear. The source material was liver tumor tissue from sampling region 2. As to subset: tumor region T2, inferior pole. The receptor was derived from a man aged 40-55 years with primary liver carcinoma and hepatitis B virus infection. CDR3 DNA: TGCGCCAGCAGCTCGAAGCAAGACGGGACCCAGTACCTC. Encoded protein: CASSSKQDGTQYL.